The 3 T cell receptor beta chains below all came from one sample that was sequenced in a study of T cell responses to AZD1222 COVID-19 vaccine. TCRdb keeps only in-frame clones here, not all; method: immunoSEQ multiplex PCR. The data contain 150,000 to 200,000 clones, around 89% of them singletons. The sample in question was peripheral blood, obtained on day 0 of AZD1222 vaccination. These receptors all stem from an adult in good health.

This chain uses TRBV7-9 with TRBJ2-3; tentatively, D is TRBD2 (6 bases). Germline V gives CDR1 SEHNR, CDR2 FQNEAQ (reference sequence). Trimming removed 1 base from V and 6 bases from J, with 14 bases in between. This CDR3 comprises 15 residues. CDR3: CASSLGGGTWDTQYF. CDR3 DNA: TGTGCCAGCAGCTTAGGTGGCGGGACTTGGGATACGCAGTATTTT.

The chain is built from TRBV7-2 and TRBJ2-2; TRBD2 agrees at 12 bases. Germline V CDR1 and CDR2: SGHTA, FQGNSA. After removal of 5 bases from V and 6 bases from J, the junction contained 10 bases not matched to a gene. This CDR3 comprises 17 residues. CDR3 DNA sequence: TGTGCCAGCAGCGTTTCCCAGACTAGCGGGAGTTCCGGGGAGCTGTTTTTT. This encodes CASSVSQTSGSSGELFF.

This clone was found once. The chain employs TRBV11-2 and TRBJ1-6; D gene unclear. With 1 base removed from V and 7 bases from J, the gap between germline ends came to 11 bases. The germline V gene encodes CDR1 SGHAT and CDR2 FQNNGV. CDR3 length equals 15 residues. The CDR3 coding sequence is TGTGCCAGCAGCTTAGGAATCGAGCTGAATTCACCCCTCCACTTT. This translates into CASSLGIELNSPLHF.